The 4 T cell receptor beta chains presented below share a single source sample, sequenced in a study of blood T cell repertoires in COVID-19. The method was immunoSEQ multiplex PCR; TCRdb's version includes in-frame clones alone and lacks a portion of them. This table holds more than 70,000 clones, 65% to 85% found once. Material for sequencing was peripheral blood. The receptor set was obtained from an elderly woman with active or convalescent COVID-19.

This chain uses TRBV28 with TRBJ1-2, with D maybe TRBD1 (5 bases). Germline V CDR1 and CDR2: MDHEN, SYDVKM. With 4 bases removed from V and 8 bases from J, the gap between germline ends came to 14 bases. The CDR3 loop spans 13 amino acids. Here the CDR3 reads CASSSQDRGGYTF. CDR3 DNA: TGTGCCAGCAGTTCCCAGGACCGGGGGGGCTACACCTTC.

V is TRBV27 and J is TRBJ2-2, with no clear D. From germline, CDR1 is MNHEY and CDR2 SMNVEV (reference sequence). There are 14 residues in the CDR3. V dropped 0 bases and J dropped 4 bases, with 6 bases sitting between them. The DNA for the CDR3 is TGTGCCAGCAGTTTATCTAGCCTCACCGGGGAGCTGTTTTTT. Translated, it gives CASSLSSLTGELFF.

CDR3: CASSSGKITDTQYF. CDR3 sequence (DNA): TGTGCCAGTTCCAGCGGAAAAATCACAGATACGCAGTATTTT. V and J are TRBV19 and TRBJ2-3; D might be TRBD2 (5 bases). The ends were cut back, 8 bases at V and 2 bases at J, with 14 bases in the middle. The CDR3 contains 14 residues. Germline loops: CDR1 LNHDA, CDR2 SQIVND (reference sequence).

This clone was picked up one time. The chain uses TRBV11-2 and TRBJ2-1; 7 positions match TRBD1. Germline V gives CDR1 SGHAT, CDR2 FQNNGV. Trimming took 5 bases from V and 2 from J; bases not matched to a gene: 6. The CDR3 length is 15 residues. The CDR3 nucleotides read TGTGCCAGCAGCCCGAGACAGGGTGCCTACAATGAGCAGTTCTTC. The encoded protein is CASSPRQGAYNEQFF.